The rows below give T cell receptor beta chains drawn from one sample of a study of cytotoxic CD8 clonotypes in ibrutinib-treated CLL. Assay: immunoSEQ multiplex PCR; the TCRdb copy retains only in-frame clones and omits some. Of 35,000 to 40,000 clones in the sample, nearly 50% were seen once. The material was PBMCs, obtained before ibrutinib treatment. The receptors derive from a human donor with chronic lymphocytic leukemia. Both conserved end residues are part of each CDR3. Fields, in order: V gene, CDR3 protein.

v_call: TRBV5-4
cdr3_aa: CASSGNRNSPLHF

v_call: TRBV4-3
cdr3_aa: CASSPYHPSNTGELFF

v_call: TRBV6-5
cdr3_aa: CASNTGAASSEQYF

v_call: TRBV7-3
cdr3_aa: CASSRGLAATDTQYF

v_call: TRBV30
cdr3_aa: CACGEVQRGIYGYTF

v_call: TRBV11-2
cdr3_aa: CASSSASGTSGTKQFF

v_call: TRBV5-4
cdr3_aa: CASSRIDSSSYEQYF

v_call: TRBV5-1
cdr3_aa: CASSPGTANTEAFF

v_call: TRBV5-1
cdr3_aa: CASSPDRAYEQYF

v_call: TRBV2
cdr3_aa: CASRVRFRGEPSNYGYTF

v_call: TRBV7-2
cdr3_aa: CASSVVLGEYNEQFF

v_call: TRBV25-1
cdr3_aa: CASPPHRACSYEQYF

v_call: TRBV9
cdr3_aa: CASSPPLGRRRGEKLFF

v_call: TRBV9
cdr3_aa: CASSDRPEWSTSTDTQYF

v_call: TRBV19
cdr3_aa: CASSMAGYSGNTIYF

v_call: TRBV7-9
cdr3_aa: CASSPSGSNQPQHF

v_call: TRBV7-2
cdr3_aa: CASSPRTGNYGYTF

v_call: TRBV29-1
cdr3_aa: CRGQQGQPQHF

v_call: TRBV6-5
cdr3_aa: CASSYRQGPPYPLHF

v_call: TRBV7-2
cdr3_aa: CASSPQADRLSEQYF

v_call: TRBV7-2
cdr3_aa: CASSFLAGRIRYF

v_call: TRBV7-9
cdr3_aa: CASSMMGGSRNEQFF

v_call: TRBV5-1
cdr3_aa: CASSRGWNTEAFF

v_call: TRBV6-1
cdr3_aa: CASSGHQTDTQYF

v_call: TRBV11-2
cdr3_aa: CASSSTMGQTSYEQYF

v_call: TRBV11-3
cdr3_aa: CASSLGAELAYNEQFF

v_call: TRBV7-6
cdr3_aa: CASSSRGDRGFYTEAFF

v_call: TRBV5-1
cdr3_aa: CASRMTGGASYEQYF

v_call: TRBV7-9
cdr3_aa: CASSSGQDNEKLFF

v_call: TRBV6-1
cdr3_aa: CASSEVTGGYEQFF

v_call: TRBV19
cdr3_aa: CASSISGGRVPEQYF

v_call: TRBV6-5
cdr3_aa: CASSARTGSTEAFF

v_call: TRBV13
cdr3_aa: CASSSYGLAGGSGAQYF

v_call: TRBV6-5
cdr3_aa: CASSDSDGANVLTF

v_call: TRBV9
cdr3_aa: CASSVGFRANTGELFF

v_call: TRBV6-8
cdr3_aa: CASSEQANTGELFF

v_call: TRBV19
cdr3_aa: CASSTLDRAGNQPQHF

v_call: TRBV5-4
cdr3_aa: CASSSTGGAKGYTF

v_call: TRBV28
cdr3_aa: CASSRPGSGTQYF

v_call: TRBV28
cdr3_aa: CATSRGSRSQETQYF

v_call: TRBV7-2
cdr3_aa: CASSLGPAGASYEQYF

v_call: TRBV6-6
cdr3_aa: CASSQNNEQFF

v_call: TRBV18
cdr3_aa: CASSPPTRTDTQYF

v_call: TRBV15
cdr3_aa: CATSALGDTQYF

v_call: TRBV18
cdr3_aa: CASSPSQGYYEQYF

v_call: TRBV28
cdr3_aa: CASSLGEPYGYTF

v_call: TRBV6-1
cdr3_aa: CASSQIYSYEQYF

v_call: TRBV19
cdr3_aa: CASNLALLGTDTQYF

v_call: TRBV5-4
cdr3_aa: CASSPGQGPGNTIYF

v_call: TRBV7-8
cdr3_aa: CASSLRPRTLGNQPQHF

v_call: TRBV6-1
cdr3_aa: CATGTGGSYNSPLHF

v_call: TRBV9
cdr3_aa: CASSVSPRTDTQYF

v_call: TRBV6-1
cdr3_aa: CASRMTGTHYEQYF